This T cell receptor beta chain is from a study of T cell responses to AZD1222 COVID-19 vaccine. Points from the study as a whole: Spike was spanned by vaccine-associated CD4 TCRs, with dominance at 160-218 and 743-854.

In regard to this clone: Its specificity is unknown.

The CDR3 runs 15 residues. J lost 9 bases, V lost 3 bases, and 14 bases had no gene match. Germline CDR1 is MRHNA and CDR2 is SNTAGT. Clones were read by immunoSEQ multiplex PCR, and TCRdb kept only the in-frame ones, dropping some. The sample lists 56,000 or so clones, 80% to 90% occurring once. This receptor was identified in an adult in good health. This sample comprised peripheral blood, obtained on day 0 of AZD1222 vaccination. This chain links TRBV6-4 with TRBJ2-7, with TRBD2 matching over 7 bases. For the CDR3, the DNA is TGTGCCAGCAGTGAGGCTAGCGGAGATATTACGATGCAGTACTTC. Protein: CASSEASGDITMQYF.